This T cell receptor beta chain was captured in a study of beta chain features in type 1 diabetes. Points from the study as a whole: The naive, central memory and Treg TCRB repertoires looked more alike in patients than they did in healthy donors. When Type 1 diabetes patients were examined, their TCRB CDR3s proved moderately but significantly shorter in all four CD4+ subsets.

Each of the CD4+ naive, central memory, regulatory and stem cell-like memory populations was sorted via CD45RO/CCR7/CD25/CD127/CD95/CD27. Purities over 95% were achieved in all sorted populations. cDNA synthesis used the whole RNA isolate, giving expressed TCRB sequences. TCRdb's copy holds only in-frame clones and misses some; the assay was immunoSEQ multiplex PCR. This table holds around 500,000 clones, 25% to 35% found once. Looked up from germline, CDR1 is ENHRY and CDR2 is SYGVKD. The CDR3 covers 12 residues. Trimming removed 4 bases from V and 2 bases from J, with 4 bases in between. On this clone itself: Its antigen is not known.

The chain links TRBV10-3 to TRBJ2-3; D not certain. The source material was naive CD4+ T cells from blood. The sequence was obtained from a man between 18 and 35 years old in good health. CDR3 DNA: TGTGCCATCAGTGGCACCACAGATACGCAGTATTTT. It translates to CAISGTTDTQYF.